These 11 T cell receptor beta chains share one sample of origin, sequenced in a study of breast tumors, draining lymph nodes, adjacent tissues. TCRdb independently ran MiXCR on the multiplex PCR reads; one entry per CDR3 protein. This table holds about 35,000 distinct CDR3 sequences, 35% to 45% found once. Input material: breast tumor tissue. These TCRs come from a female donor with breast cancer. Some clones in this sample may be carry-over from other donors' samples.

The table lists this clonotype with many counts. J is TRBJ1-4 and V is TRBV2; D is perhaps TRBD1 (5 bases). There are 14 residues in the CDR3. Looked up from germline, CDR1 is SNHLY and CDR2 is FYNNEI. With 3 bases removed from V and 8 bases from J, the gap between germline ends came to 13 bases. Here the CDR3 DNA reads TGTGCCAGCAGTGAGGGGAAAAGGGGAGAAAAACTGTTTTTT. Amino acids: CASSEGKRGEKLFF. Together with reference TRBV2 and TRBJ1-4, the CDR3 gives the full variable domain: EPEVTQTPSHQVTQMGQEVILRCVPISNHLYFYWYRQILGQKVEFLVSFYNNEISEKSEIFDDQFSVERPDGSNFTLKIRSTKLEDSAMYFCASSEGKRGEKLFFGSGTQLSVL.

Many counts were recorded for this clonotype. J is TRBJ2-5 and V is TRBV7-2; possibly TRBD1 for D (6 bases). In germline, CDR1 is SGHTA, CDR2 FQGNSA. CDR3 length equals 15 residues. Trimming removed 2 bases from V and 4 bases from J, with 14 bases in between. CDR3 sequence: CASSLSWTAGETQYF. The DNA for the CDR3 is TGTGCCAGCAGCTTATCGTGGACAGCTGGAGAGACCCAGTACTTC. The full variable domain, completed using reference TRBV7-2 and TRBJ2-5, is GAGVSQSPSNKVTEKGKDVELRCDPISGHTALYWYRQSLGQGLEFLIYFQGNSAPDKSGLPSDRFSAERTGGSVSTLTIQRTQQEDSAVYLCASSLSWTAGETQYFGPGTRLLVL.

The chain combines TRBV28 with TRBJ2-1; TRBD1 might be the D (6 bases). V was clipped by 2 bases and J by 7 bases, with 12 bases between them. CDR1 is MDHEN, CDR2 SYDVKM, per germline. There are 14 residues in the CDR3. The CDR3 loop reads CASSLVGRGNEQFF. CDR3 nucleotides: TGTGCCAGCAGTTTAGTAGGCAGGGGTAATGAGCAGTTCTTC.

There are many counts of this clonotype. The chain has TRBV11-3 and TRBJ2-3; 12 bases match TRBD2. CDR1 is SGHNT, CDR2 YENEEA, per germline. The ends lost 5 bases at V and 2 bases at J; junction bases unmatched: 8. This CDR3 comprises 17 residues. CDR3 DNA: TGTGCCAGCAGCCCCCGGACTAGCGGGACAATCACAGATACGCAGTATTTT. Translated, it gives CASSPRTSGTITDTQYF. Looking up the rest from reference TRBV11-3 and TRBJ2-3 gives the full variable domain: EAGVVQSPRYKIIEKKQPVAFWCNPISGHNTLYWYLQNLGQGPELLIRYENEEAVDDSQLPKDRFSAERLKGVDSTLKIQPAELGDSAVYLCASSPRTSGTITDTQYFGPGTRLTVL.

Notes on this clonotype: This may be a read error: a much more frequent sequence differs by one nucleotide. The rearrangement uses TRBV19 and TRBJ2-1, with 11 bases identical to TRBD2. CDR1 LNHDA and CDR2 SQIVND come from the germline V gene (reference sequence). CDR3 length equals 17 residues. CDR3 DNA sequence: TGTGCCAGTAGTACGCTCCTTCTAGCGGGAGGATACAATGACCAGTTCTTC. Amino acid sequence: CASSTLLLAGGYNDQFF.

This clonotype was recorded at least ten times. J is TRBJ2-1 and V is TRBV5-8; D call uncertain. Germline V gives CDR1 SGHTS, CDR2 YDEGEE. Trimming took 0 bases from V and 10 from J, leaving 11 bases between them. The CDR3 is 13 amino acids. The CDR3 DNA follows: TGTGCCAGCAGCTTGGCCTTGGGGATGGAGCAGTTCTTC. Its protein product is CASSLALGMEQFF. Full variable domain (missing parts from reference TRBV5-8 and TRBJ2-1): EAGVTQSPTHLIKTRGQQATLRCSPISGHTSVYWYQQALGLGLQFLLWYDEGEERNRGNFPPRFSGRQFPNYSSELNVNALELEDSALYLCASSLALGMEQFFGPGTRLTVL.

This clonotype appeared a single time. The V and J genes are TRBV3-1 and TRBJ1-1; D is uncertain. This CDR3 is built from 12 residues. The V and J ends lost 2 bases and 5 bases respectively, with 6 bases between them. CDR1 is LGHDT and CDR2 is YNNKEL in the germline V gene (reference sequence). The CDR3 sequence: CASSQTFTEAFF. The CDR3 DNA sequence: TGTGCCAGCAGCCAAACCTTTACTGAAGCTTTCTTT.

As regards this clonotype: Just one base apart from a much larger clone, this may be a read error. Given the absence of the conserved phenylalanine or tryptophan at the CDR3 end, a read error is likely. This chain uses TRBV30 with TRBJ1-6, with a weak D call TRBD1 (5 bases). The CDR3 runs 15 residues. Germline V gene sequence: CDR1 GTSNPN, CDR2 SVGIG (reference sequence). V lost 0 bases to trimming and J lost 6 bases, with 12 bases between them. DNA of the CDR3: TGTGCCTGGAGTGTACAGGCCTCTATTAATTCACCCCTCCACCTT. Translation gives CAWSVQASINSPLHL.

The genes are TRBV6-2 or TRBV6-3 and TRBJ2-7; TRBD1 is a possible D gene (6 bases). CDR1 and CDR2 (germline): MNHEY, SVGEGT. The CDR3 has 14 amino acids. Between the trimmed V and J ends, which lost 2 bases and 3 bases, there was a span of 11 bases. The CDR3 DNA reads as TGTGCCAGCAGTTACAGGACAGAGAACTACGAGCAGTACTTC. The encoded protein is CASSYRTENYEQYF.

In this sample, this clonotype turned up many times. CDR3 sequence: CASSGTSGPTDTQYF. The CDR3 nucleotides are TGTGCCAGTAGTGGGACTAGCGGGCCCACAGATACGCAGTATTTT. This chain joins TRBV19 and TRBJ2-3, with 12 bases lining up with TRBD2. V was pared by 5 bases and J by 2 bases, with 2 bases of the junction left unmatched. The CDR3 contains 15 residues. CDR1 is LNHDA and CDR2 is SQIVND in the germline V gene (reference sequence).

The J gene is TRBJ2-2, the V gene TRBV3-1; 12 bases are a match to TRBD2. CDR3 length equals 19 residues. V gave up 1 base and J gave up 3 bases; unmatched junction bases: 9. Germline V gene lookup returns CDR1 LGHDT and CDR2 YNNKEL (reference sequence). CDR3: CASSQVTLAGGLHTGELFF. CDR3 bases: TGTGCCAGCAGCCAAGTTACTCTAGCGGGAGGGCTCCACACCGGGGAGCTGTTTTTT.